The rows below give T cell receptor beta chains drawn from one sample of a study of T-cell memory formation after mild COVID-19. TCRdb redid the calling of the 5' RACE reads with MiXCR, one entry per CDR3 protein. In the table there are 400,000 to 500,000 distinct CDR3 sequences, approximately 20% of which are singletons. Sequences were obtained from PBMCs or a T cell subset sorted from them (not recorded which). The receptors were sampled from an adult woman who had mild COVID-19 (a few samples of this study predate the infection). Cell type and time point are not known. The CDR3 runs from the conserved cysteine through the conserved F or W. A D gene is named only where the DNA matches it firmly. The size field is filled for only some rows; it gives once, few, many or a size class.

>few|TRBV6-6|TRBD2|TRBJ2-2
CASSPAGLAGTGELFF
TGTGCCAGCAGTCCCGCCGGACTAGCGGGGACCGGGGAGCTGTTTTTT
>.|TRBV19|TRBD1|TRBJ1-1
CASSILDLPGQGAEAFF
TGTGCCAGTAGTATTCTCGATTTGCCGGGACAGGGGGCTGAAGCTTTCTTT
>.|TRBV25-1|.|TRBJ2-5
CASSGGAGGGKETQYF
TGTGCCAGCAGTGGTGGGGCAGGGGGAGGAAAAGAGACCCAGTACTTC
>.|TRBV5-5|TRBD1|TRBJ2-3
CASSSSGGLGDTQYF
TGTGCCAGCAGCTCCTCAGGGGGCTTGGGAGATACGCAGTATTTT
>few|TRBV9|TRBD2|TRBJ2-5
CASSVGTSDQETQYF
TGTGCCAGCAGCGTAGGGACTAGCGACCAAGAGACCCAGTACTTC
>.|TRBV2|.|TRBJ1-2
CASSEPPNYGYTF
TGTGCCAGCAGTGAACCTCCAAACTATGGCTACACCTTC
>.|TRBV6-5|TRBD2|TRBJ2-3
CASSYTAGEADTQYF
TGTGCCAGCAGTTATACCGCGGGAGAAGCGGATACGCAGTATTTT
>.|TRBV5-1|.|TRBJ1-5
CASSLDLRASNQPQHF
TGCGCCAGCAGCTTGGACCTCCGGGCGAGCAATCAGCCCCAGCATTTT
>.|TRBV7-6|TRBD1|TRBJ2-3
CASSSYSGDRAPDTQYF
TGTGCCAGCAGCTCCTATTCTGGGGACAGGGCCCCAGATACGCAGTATTTT
>few|TRBV24-1|TRBD1|TRBJ2-7
CATSPGGAYEQYF
TGTGCCACCAGCCCAGGGGGCGCGTACGAGCAGTACTTC